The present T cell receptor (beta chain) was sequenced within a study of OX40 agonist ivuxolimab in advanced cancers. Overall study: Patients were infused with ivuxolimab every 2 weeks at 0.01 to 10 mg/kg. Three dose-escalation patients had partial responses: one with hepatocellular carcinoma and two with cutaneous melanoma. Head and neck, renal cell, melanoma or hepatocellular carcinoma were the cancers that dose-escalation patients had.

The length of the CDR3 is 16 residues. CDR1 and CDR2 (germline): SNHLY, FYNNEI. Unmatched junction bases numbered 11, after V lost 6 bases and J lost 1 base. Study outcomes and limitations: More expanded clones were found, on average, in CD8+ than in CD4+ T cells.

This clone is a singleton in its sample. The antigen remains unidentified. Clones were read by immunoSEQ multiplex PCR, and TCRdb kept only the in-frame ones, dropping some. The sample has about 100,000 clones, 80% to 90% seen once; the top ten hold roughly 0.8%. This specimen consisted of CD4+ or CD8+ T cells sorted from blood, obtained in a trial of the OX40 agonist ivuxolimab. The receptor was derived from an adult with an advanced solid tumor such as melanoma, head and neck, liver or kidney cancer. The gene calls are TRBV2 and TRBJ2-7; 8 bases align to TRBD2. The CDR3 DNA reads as TGTGCCAGCAGCCGCGTCCTGACTAGCGCATCCTACGAGCAGTACTTC. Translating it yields CASSRVLTSASYEQYF.